This passage covers 28 T cell receptor beta chains from one sample sequenced in a study of shared clonotypes between healthy human individuals. Sequencing was performed with immunoSEQ multiplex PCR; in TCRdb, only in-frame clones are kept and a portion is missing. This table has roughly 1,500,000 clones, less than 99% appearing once. What was sequenced was naive CD4+ T cells sorted from blood. Stated subset: CD45RA+ positively selected. These receptor sequences come from a man aged 25 to 40 in good health.

This clone was found once. The chain carries TRBV5-6 and TRBJ2-1; D unresolved. Trimming removed 0 bases at V and 10 bases at J, with 11 bases between. Germline loops: CDR1 SGHDT, CDR2 YYEEEE. This CDR3 has 13 amino acids. This CDR3 reads CASSLAHGNEQFF. The DNA of the CDR3 is TGTGCCAGCAGCTTGGCCCATGGGAACGAGCAGTTCTTC.

V and J are TRBV6-5 and TRBJ1-5; D not resolved. Trimming stripped 0 bases from V and 6 bases from J, with 6 bases between. The CDR3 consists of 13 residues. The germline V gene encodes CDR1 MNHEY and CDR2 SVGAGI. The CDR3 nucleotides read TGTGCCAGCAGTTACTCCCTAAGTCAGCCCCAGCATTTT. Protein sequence: CASSYSLSQPQHF.

The chain uses TRBV2 and TRBJ2-5, with 8 bases that match TRBD1. The CDR3 covers 14 residues. V lost 2 bases and J lost 5; bases outside the gene matches: 4. Germline V gene lookup returns CDR1 SNHLY and CDR2 FYNNEI. DNA for the CDR3: TGTGCCAGCAGTGAACAGGGGGCAGGGGAGACCCAGTACTTC. It codes for CASSEQGAGETQYF.

The chain has TRBV5-1 and TRBJ2-3; D is undetermined. CDR1 and CDR2 (germline): SGHRS, YFSETQ. The CDR3 extends over 16 amino acids. Trimming left V 3 bases short and J 2 bases short, with 16 bases between. The CDR3 nucleotides read TGCGCCAGCAGCTCATCCTTCCTGTGGAACACAGATACGCAGTATTTT. Protein: CASSSSFLWNTDTQYF.

Worth noting for this clone: Other DNA sequences in this sample translate to the same CDR3. The chain uses TRBV28 and TRBJ1-4, with 8 bases lining up with TRBD1. Germline V lookup: CDR1 MDHEN, CDR2 SYDVKM. The CDR3 is made up of 15 amino acids. Unmatched junction bases numbered 3, after V lost 6 bases and J lost 0 bases. DNA of the CDR3: TGTGCCAGCAGCACACAGGGGGCAACTAATGAAAAACTGTTTTTT. Its translation: CASSTQGATNEKLFF. Combining the CDR3 with reference TRBV28 and TRBJ1-4 gives the whole variable domain DVKVTQSSRYLVKRTGEKVFLECVQDMDHENMFWYRQDPGLGLRLIYFSYDVKMKEKGDIPEGYSVSREKKERFSLILESASTNQTSMYLCASSTQGATNEKLFFGSGTQLSVL.

V and J are TRBV2 and TRBJ2-7; 11 nucleotides agree with TRBD2. Germline CDR1 and CDR2: SNHLY and FYNNEI. The V and J ends lost 2 bases and 2 bases, in that order; junction bases with no gene match: 5. The CDR3 extends over 16 amino acids. CDR3 residues: CASSETTSGRTYEQYF. The CDR3 bases are TGTGCCAGCAGTGAAACTACTAGCGGGAGAACCTACGAGCAGTACTTC.

V gene TRBV5-6 combines with J gene TRBJ2-5; D is perhaps TRBD2 (6 bases). The germline V gene encodes CDR1 SGHDT and CDR2 YYEEEE. V lost 3 bases, J lost 4 bases, and 19 bases lay in between. This CDR3 region has 16 residues. CDR3 in amino acids: CASSSKDPGLRETQYF. The CDR3, as DNA: TGTGCCAGCAGCTCCAAGGATCCCGGACTACGAGAGACCCAGTACTTC.

The chain combines TRBV19 with TRBJ2-5; a possible D gene is TRBD1 (5 bases). CDR1 and CDR2 (germline): LNHDA, SQIVND (reference sequence). Trimming shortened V by 1 base and J by 5 bases, and 11 bases separated the two germline ends. This CDR3 has 14 residues. The chain's CDR3 is CASSIGPRVETQYF. DNA for the CDR3: TGTGCCAGTAGTATAGGGCCCAGGGTTGAGACCCAGTACTTC.

This chain links TRBV28 with TRBJ2-1; the match to TRBD2 covers 9 bases. There are 15 residues in the CDR3. With V trimmed by 4 bases and J by 5 bases, 6 bases remained unmatched. The germline V gene encodes CDR1 MDHEN and CDR2 SYDVKM. CDR3 nucleotide sequence: TGTGCCAGCAGTTGGGTGACTAGCGGAGACAATGAGCAGTTCTTC. As protein: CASSWVTSGDNEQFF.

The chain has TRBV20-1 and TRBJ2-1, with unresolved D. The germline V gene encodes CDR1 DFQATT and CDR2 SNEGSKA (reference sequence). This CDR3 has 11 amino acids. V was clipped by 5 bases and J by 4 bases, with 6 bases between them. The CDR3 nucleotides read TGCAGTGCTCCCCTATACAATGAGCAGTTCTTC. It specifies CSAPLYNEQFF.

This clone was seen once. This chain joins TRBV30 and TRBJ2-6; tentatively, D is TRBD1 (5 bases). Germline V gives CDR1 GTSNPN, CDR2 SVGIG (reference sequence). The CDR3 contains 19 residues. With 1 base removed from V and 1 base from J, the gap between germline ends came to 20 bases. The CDR3 DNA follows: TGTGCCTGGAGTGGACAGTCCCCTGCCCTGGCATCTGGGGCCAACGTCCTGACTTTC. Protein: CAWSGQSPALASGANVLTF.

V is TRBV6-5 and J is TRBJ2-7; possible D gene TRBD1, 6 bases. Germline V gene sequence: CDR1 MNHEY, CDR2 SVGAGI. This CDR3 is 15 amino acids long. V was clipped by 0 bases and J by 4 bases, with 13 bases between them. This chain's CDR3 is CASSYSASRGYEQYF. The CDR3 DNA sequence: TGTGCCAGCAGTTACTCGGCTAGTAGGGGGTACGAGCAGTACTTC.

J is TRBJ2-3 and V is TRBV28, with 9 bases matching TRBD1. The CDR3 is 16 amino acids. Germline CDR1 and CDR2: MDHEN and SYDVKM. The V gene end was trimmed by 7 bases and the J gene end by 8 bases; junction bases not matched to a gene: 16. The CDR3 nucleotides are TGTGCCAGCACCACAACCAACAGGGGGCCTCTCGGTACGCAGTATTTT. This codes for CASTTTNRGPLGTQYF.

The rearrangement joins TRBV28 to TRBJ2-2; TRBD1 aligns across 7 bases. V lost 7 bases, J lost 2 bases, and 10 bases stayed unmatched. This CDR3 is 16 amino acids long. CDR1 is MDHEN, CDR2 SYDVKM, per germline. The CDR3 region has the DNA TGTGCCAGCACTCAGGAGAGGGGGCATAACACCGGGGAGCTGTTTTTT. Translation gives CASTQERGHNTGELFF.

This clone appeared once. The chain uses TRBV27 and TRBJ1-2, with 8 nucleotides matching TRBD1. CDR3 length: 14 amino acids. CDR1 MNHEY and CDR2 SMNVEV come from the germline V gene (reference sequence). Trimming at V came to 5 bases and at J to 9 bases, leaving 11 bases not matched to a gene. This CDR3 reads CASSPWTGLRSYTF. The CDR3 DNA sequence: TGTGCCAGCAGTCCGTGGACAGGGTTGAGGAGCTACACCTTC.

The chain combines TRBV6-1 with TRBJ1-5; the match to TRBD1 covers 8 bases. CDR3 size: 13 residues. Losses at the gene ends were 6 bases for V and 8 bases for J; bases not matched to a gene: 6. Germline values: CDR1 MNHNS, CDR2 SASEGT. DNA for the CDR3: TGTGCCAGCAGGGACAGGGCGGAGGAGCCCCAGCATTTT. This translates into CASRDRAEEPQHF.

The V and J genes are TRBV6-6 and TRBJ2-5; a possible D gene is TRBD2 (5 bases). Germline loops: CDR1 MNHNY, CDR2 SVGAGI (reference sequence). This CDR3 region has 13 residues. Trimming cost V 11 bases and J 2 bases, with 15 bases left between them. The CDR3 DNA sequence: TGTGCCTGCTGGAGGTCGGTTCAAGAGACCCAGTACTTC. This sequence encodes CACWRSVQETQYF.

J is TRBJ2-1 and V is TRBV7-2; D gene uncertain. V was shortened by 6 bases and J by 2 bases, with 23 bases between the two germline ends. Per the germline V gene, CDR1 is SGHTA and CDR2 is FQGNSA. This CDR3 is 18 amino acids long. The CDR3 is CASRFPHLRENAYNEQFF. CDR3 coding DNA: TGTGCCAGCAGATTTCCCCACCTGCGAGAGAATGCCTACAATGAGCAGTTCTTC. Variable domain in full (rest from reference TRBV7-2 and TRBJ2-1): GAGVSQSPSNKVTEKGKDVELRCDPISGHTALYWYRQSLGQGLEFLIYFQGNSAPDKSGLPSDRFSAERTGGSVSTLTIQRTQQEDSAVYLCASRFPHLRENAYNEQFFGPGTRLTVL.

DNA for the CDR3: TGTGCCAGCAGTTACTCGAGTCTTCGGGACAGGGGGGAGCAGTACTTC. This gives the protein CASSYSSLRDRGEQYF. V is TRBV6-6 and J is TRBJ2-7; 11 positions match TRBD1. Germline assignment: CDR1 MNHNY and CDR2 SVGAGI (reference sequence). Trimming cost V 0 bases and J 7 bases; bases outside gene matches: 8. This CDR3 comprises 16 residues.

This chain connects TRBV7-6 to TRBJ2-7; 12 bases fit TRBD2. CDR1 and CDR2 (germline): SGHVS, FNYEAQ. Trimming removed 1 base from V and 6 bases from J; junction bases left unmatched: 7. The CDR3 totals 16 residues. In DNA, the CDR3 is TGTGCCAGCAGCTTAGGACTAGCGGGAGCGAAGGGCGAGCAGTACTTC. Its translation: CASSLGLAGAKGEQYF.

The chain has TRBV7-9 and TRBJ1-2; D is possibly TRBD1 (5 bases). V lost 4 bases and J lost 2, with 14 bases in between. Per the germline V gene, CDR1 is SEHNR and CDR2 is FQNEAQ (reference sequence). CDR3 length equals 15 residues. The CDR3 DNA is TGTGCCAGCAGCTCCGAAGGAGGGGAGAACTATGGCTACACCTTC. Residues: CASSSEGGENYGYTF.

This chain links TRBV5-1 with TRBJ1-5; 11 bases match TRBD1. There are 17 residues in the CDR3. CDR1 SGHRS and CDR2 YFSETQ come from the germline V gene. V dropped 0 bases and J dropped 7; count of bases not matched to a gene: 9. In DNA, the CDR3 is TGCGCCAGCAGCTTGGGACCCCGGACAGGGGGCCGGCAGCCCCAGCATTTT. Its protein is CASSLGPRTGGRQPQHF.

On this clone itself: This sample includes further DNA sequences coding for the same CDR3. CDR3 in amino acids: CASSWGLAGAYNEQFF. The CDR3 region has the DNA TGCGCCAGCAGCTGGGGACTAGCGGGGGCCTACAATGAGCAGTTCTTC. The rearrangement uses TRBV5-1 and TRBJ2-1, with 14 bases fitting TRBD2. The CDR3 consists of 16 residues. Germline V gives CDR1 SGHRS, CDR2 YFSETQ. V shed 3 bases, J shed 2 bases, and the junction held 1 base outside the gene matches.

This chain links TRBV5-1 with TRBJ1-2; no reliable D call. CDR3 length: 13 amino acids. V was clipped by 1 base and J by 7 bases, with 11 bases between them. Germline CDR1 SGHRS, CDR2 YFSETQ. CDR3 residues: CASSLSAASGYTF. The CDR3 bases are TGCGCCAGCAGCTTGTCGGCAGCGAGTGGCTACACCTTC.

This clone has a single count. The chain uses TRBV10-3 and TRBJ2-1; unclear D gene. There are 13 residues in the CDR3. CDR1 is ENHRY and CDR2 is SYGVKD in the germline V gene. Trimming took off 6 bases at V and 7 bases at J, with 13 bases between the two ends. As DNA, the CDR3 is TGTGCCATCAGCTTAATTTCAGAGAATGAGCAGTTCTTC. Amino acid sequence: CAISLISENEQFF.

This sequence joins TRBV19 and TRBJ2-3; the D gene is possibly TRBD1 (6 bases). The germline V gene has CDR1 LNHDA and CDR2 SQIVND (reference sequence). This CDR3 region has 15 residues. The V end lost 9 bases, the J end lost 2 bases, and 18 bases lay between the germline ends. The CDR3 is CASGKGQLNTDTQYF. DNA of the CDR3: TGTGCCAGCGGGAAAGGACAGTTAAACACAGATACGCAGTATTTT.

Comment on this clone: This same CDR3 is encoded by further DNA sequences in the sample. The chain has TRBV28 and TRBJ1-1; 7 bases match TRBD1. The trim removed 5 bases at V and 1 base at J, leaving 4 bases unmatched. This CDR3 contains 14 residues. The V gene's germline CDR1 is MDHEN and CDR2 SYDVKM. The CDR3 DNA follows: TGTGCCAGCAGTCCCGGGACAGAGAACACTGAAGCTTTCTTT. Amino acids: CASSPGTENTEAFF.

The chain combines TRBV7-6 with TRBJ2-7, with 8 bases lining up with TRBD1. Germline values: CDR1 SGHVS, CDR2 FNYEAQ. J lost 7 bases, V lost 0 bases, and 8 bases had no gene match. The CDR3 extends over 15 amino acids. This chain's CDR3 is CASSLALRGLGEQYF. The CDR3 coding sequence is TGTGCCAGCAGCTTAGCGCTCAGGGGGCTAGGGGAGCAGTACTTC.